This entry lists 30 T cell receptor beta chains sequenced from one sample in a study of human T cells and chemical hapten exposure. MiXCR was run by TCRdb on the RACE reads, yielding one entry per CDR3 protein. The table has around 150,000 distinct CDR3 sequences, 25% to 35% seen once. The sample's time point: patch test 3, about 24 weeks after DPC sensitization. Treatment: therapeutic diphenylcyclopropenone sensitization with weekly scalp DPC. The sequences come from whole blood, collected in connection with sensitization to the hapten diphenylcyclopropenone (DPC). The receptors were gathered from a woman under 30 with alopecia areata. Some clones in this sample may be carry-over from other donors' samples.

There are many counts of this clonotype. The V and J genes are TRBV20-1 and TRBJ1-1; D is possibly TRBD1 (6 bases). Trimming took off 3 bases at V and 5 bases at J, with 13 bases between the two ends. Germline loops: CDR1 DFQATT, CDR2 SNEGSKA (reference sequence). There are 13 residues in the CDR3. The DNA for the CDR3 is TGCAGTGCTAGTGGGGGGCTAGGTACTGAAGCTTTCTTT. Translating gives CSASGGLGTEAFF.

The sample holds a few counts of this clonotype. The chain employs TRBV7-2 and TRBJ2-1, with 10 bases matching TRBD1. The V gene end was trimmed by 6 bases and the J gene end by 5 bases; junction bases not matched to a gene: 10. CDR1 is SGHTA, CDR2 FQGNSA, per germline. The CDR3 is 16 amino acids. Written as DNA, the CDR3 is TGTGCCAGCAGTTTAACGGGACAGGGGCCTAACAATGAGCAGTTCTTC. Translation gives CASSLTGQGPNNEQFF.

The chain combines TRBV19 with TRBJ1-2, with 7 bases matching TRBD1. After removal of 6 bases from V and 4 bases from J, the junction contained 14 bases not matched to a gene. The CDR3 is 16 amino acids. CDR1 LNHDA and CDR2 SQIVND come from the germline V gene (reference sequence). CDR3 sequence: CASSRTTGTGSYGYTF. The CDR3 nucleotides are TGTGCCAGTAGCAGAACGACAGGGACTGGGAGCTATGGCTACACCTTC.

This clonotype came up many times. The rearrangement uses TRBV4-3 and TRBJ1-6; the D gene is possibly TRBD1 (5 bases). V lost 3 bases and J 17 bases, leaving 11 bases between the germline ends. The V gene's germline CDR1 is LGHNA and CDR2 YSLEER. The CDR3 loop spans 11 amino acids. This CDR3 reads CASSQGRDIHF. The CDR3 DNA follows: TGCGCCAGCAGCCAGGGGCGGGATATCCACTTT.

This chain joins TRBV20-1 and TRBJ2-7; tentative D call: TRBD2 (6 bases). V was cut by 8 bases and J by 3 bases, with 17 bases left in between. Germline values: CDR1 DFQATT, CDR2 SNEGSKA (reference sequence). The CDR3 is 13 amino acids. The CDR3 protein is CSFLPGLVYEQYF. The DNA for the CDR3 is TGCAGTTTCTTACCGGGACTTGTCTACGAGCAGTACTTC.

J is TRBJ2-1 and V is TRBV14; 11 positions match TRBD2. Trimming cost V 3 bases and J 6 bases; bases outside gene matches: 4. Germline CDR1 and CDR2: SGHDN and FVKESK. The length of the CDR3 is 15 residues. In nucleotides, the CDR3 is TGTGCCAGCAGCCAGATGACTAGCGGGGTCAATGAGCAGTTCTTC. It encodes CASSQMTSGVNEQFF.

This clonotype has a handful of counts. The chain has TRBV7-9 and TRBJ1-5; 8 nucleotides agree with TRBD1. Trimming at V came to 1 base and at J to 2 bases, leaving 4 bases not matched to a gene. The germline gives CDR1 SEHNR, CDR2 FQNEAQ (reference sequence). The CDR3 has 16 residues. CDR3 sequence: CASSLGQGNGNQPQHF. The CDR3 region has the DNA TGTGCCAGCAGCTTAGGACAGGGGAATGGCAATCAGCCCCAGCATTTT.

This clonotype has at least ten counts. The chain has TRBV4-1 and TRBJ2-5; 11 bases match TRBD1. CDR1 is MGHRA and CDR2 is YSYEKL in the germline V gene. This CDR3 contains 15 residues. V was pared by 4 bases and J by 5 bases, with 6 bases of the junction left unmatched. The CDR3 spells CASSPPGQGGETQYF. The CDR3 DNA sequence: TGCGCCAGCAGCCCTCCGGGACAGGGGGGGGAGACCCAGTACTTC.

This clonotype appeared a few times. This sequence joins TRBV27 and TRBJ1-5; 11 positions agree with TRBD1. The CDR3 spans 15 residues. Germline V gene lookup returns CDR1 MNHEY and CDR2 SMNVEV (reference sequence). V lost 5 bases, J lost 6 bases, and 6 bases stayed unmatched. The CDR3 is CASSPGQGASQPQHF. Written as DNA, the CDR3 is TGTGCCAGCAGTCCTGGACAGGGGGCAAGTCAGCCCCAGCATTTT.

This clonotype was seen a handful of times. The J gene is TRBJ1-1, the V gene TRBV25-1, with D unclear. V lost 6 bases, J lost 3 bases, and 11 bases lay in between. CDR1 is MGHDK, CDR2 SYGVNS, per germline. This CDR3 region has 13 residues. The CDR3 region has the DNA TGTGCCAGCAGGGCCCCCGCGGACACTGAAGCTTTCTTT. Protein product: CASRAPADTEAFF.

V gene TRBV5-5 combines with J gene TRBJ1-1, with D unclear. The CDR3 is 14 residues long. Germline assignment: CDR1 SGHKS and CDR2 YYEKEE (reference sequence). V was cut by 3 bases and J by 4 bases, with 13 bases left in between. CDR3 loop: CASSSHVGSTEAFF. DNA of the CDR3: TGTGCCAGCAGCTCCCACGTTGGGAGCACTGAAGCTTTCTTT.

This sequence joins TRBV20-1 and TRBJ2-7, with D perhaps TRBD1 or TRBD2 (5 bases each). Germline loops: CDR1 DFQATT, CDR2 SNEGSKA (reference sequence). V lost 5 bases and J lost 5, with 16 bases in between. The CDR3 totals 13 residues. The CDR3 bases are TGCAGTGCTGGGACCGGTAGTGCGAACGAGCAGTACTTC. It translates to CSAGTGSANEQYF.

The CDR3 here is CASGYSGYGYTF. As DNA, the CDR3 is TGTGCCAGCGGATACTCTGGTTATGGCTACACCTTC. J is TRBJ1-2 and V is TRBV6-2 or TRBV6-3, with D hard to call. Trimming stripped 8 bases from V and 5 bases from J, with 12 bases between. CDR1 is MNHEY, CDR2 SVGEGT, per germline. This CDR3 region has 12 residues.

The chain has TRBV28 and TRBJ2-7, with D unresolved. CDR1 and CDR2 (germline): MDHEN, SYDVKM. There are 12 residues in the CDR3. V shed 3 bases and J shed 3 bases, with 6 bases lying between them. The CDR3 here is CASSFQNYEQYF. The DNA of the CDR3 is TGTGCCAGCAGTTTTCAGAACTACGAGCAGTACTTC.

This sequence joins TRBV28 and TRBJ2-4; 12 bases fit TRBD2. Losses at the gene ends were 5 bases for V and 9 bases for J; bases not matched to a gene: 8. The germline CDR1 and CDR2 sequences are MDHEN and SYDVKM. CDR3 length equals 15 residues. This CDR3 reads CASSKLTSGSGIQYF. The CDR3 nucleotides read TGTGCCAGCAGTAAATTGACTAGCGGGAGTGGCATTCAGTACTTC.

The genes are TRBV10-3 and TRBJ2-1; maybe TRBD2 (5 bases). Germline CDR1 and CDR2: ENHRY and SYGVKD. This CDR3 is 14 amino acids long. V was pared by 0 bases and J by 9 bases, with 12 bases between. CDR3 nucleotides: TGTGCCATCAGTGAGTCCGCGACGGGAAGTGAGCAGTTCTTC. This gives the protein CAISESATGSEQFF.

The gene calls are TRBV9 and TRBJ1-4; 7 nucleotides align to TRBD1. The CDR3 extends over 15 amino acids. The germline gives CDR1 SGDLS, CDR2 YYNGEE. V dropped 4 bases and J dropped 3; count of bases not matched to a gene: 6. CDR3 nucleotide sequence: TGTGCCAGCAGCAAACAGGGGAATGCTAATGAAAAACTGTTTTTT. Amino acid sequence: CASSKQGNANEKLFF.

This clonotype has only a few counts. The rearrangement joins TRBV29-1 to TRBJ2-3, with D possibly matching TRBD1 (7 bases). CDR3 length equals 12 residues. Germline assignment: CDR1 SQVTM and CDR2 ANQGSEA. Trimming removed 8 bases at V and 4 bases at J, with 13 bases between. The CDR3 DNA reads as TGCAGCCTCGCAGGGGGGTCAGATACGCAGTATTTT. Translated, it gives CSLAGGSDTQYF.

V usage is TRBV6-2 or TRBV6-3 and J usage is TRBJ2-3; 9 bases map to TRBD2. The CDR3 has 13 amino acids. Per germline, CDR1 MNHEY and CDR2 SVGEGT. J was trimmed by 7 bases and V by 7 bases; bases with no gene match: 6. CDR3: CASIGLATYTQYF. The CDR3 DNA is TGTGCCAGCATCGGACTAGCGACTTATACGCAGTATTTT.

The chain employs TRBV20-1 and TRBJ1-5; possibly TRBD1 for D (5 bases). This CDR3 has 13 amino acids. Looked up from germline, CDR1 is DFQATT and CDR2 is SNEGSKA (reference sequence). Trimming took off 5 bases at V and 2 bases at J, with 10 bases between the two ends. For the CDR3, the DNA is TGCAGTGCTCTTAGGGGCGGCAATCAGCCCCAGCATTTT. It specifies CSALRGGNQPQHF.

This clonotype occurred a few times. The rearrangement uses TRBV11-3 and TRBJ2-1, with TRBD2 as a possible D gene (5 bases). The germline V and J ends were trimmed by 4 bases and 4 bases, with 8 bases remaining between them. The CDR3 is 13 residues long. CDR1 SGHNT and CDR2 YENEEA come from the germline V gene. The CDR3: CASSSGVYNEQFF. In DNA, the CDR3 is TGTGCCAGCAGCTCCGGGGTTTACAATGAGCAGTTCTTC.

This clonotype was picked up many times. CDR3 DNA sequence: TGTGCCAGCAGTTTAAGACCAAACAGGGGATGGGGAGGCTACACCTTC. This encodes CASSLRPNRGWGGYTF. The chain couples TRBV12-3 or TRBV12-4 to TRBJ1-2; 7 bases align to TRBD1. CDR3 length equals 16 residues. Trimming took 2 bases from V and 8 from J; bases not matched to a gene: 14.

J is TRBJ2-3 and V is TRBV15; 9 nucleotides align to TRBD2. CDR1 LNHNV and CDR2 YYDKDF come from the germline V gene (reference sequence). After removal of 8 bases from V and 2 bases from J, the junction contained 11 bases not matched to a gene. CDR3 length: 16 residues. This chain's CDR3 is CATGKRLAGTTDTQYF. The DNA for the CDR3 is TGTGCCACCGGGAAGCGGCTAGCGGGGACCACAGATACGCAGTATTTT.

Worth noting for this clonotype: At one end, the junction sequence differs from germline, possibly due to a read error. The chain has TRBV20-1 and TRBJ2-2; D is ambiguous. Germline-derived CDR1 and CDR2 are DFQATT and SNEGSKA (reference sequence). The CDR3 extends over 13 amino acids. The CDR3 coding sequence is TGCAATGCTAGAGACCCGAACACCGGGGAGCTGTTTTTT. It is translated as CNARDPNTGELFF.

The chain joins TRBV7-3 to TRBJ2-3; possibly TRBD1 or TRBD2 for D (5 bases each). Germline assignment: CDR1 SGHTA and CDR2 FQGTGA. CDR3 length: 15 residues. V lost 2 bases, J lost 6 bases, and 15 bases lay in between. CDR3 in amino acids: CASSLGASSFDTQYF. The CDR3 coding sequence is TGTGCCAGCAGCTTAGGGGCTAGCTCTTTTGATACGCAGTATTTT.

CDR3 DNA sequence: TGTGCCACCAGCTATCGGGGAACCTACGAGCAGTACTTC. Encoded protein: CATSYRGTYEQYF. This chain links TRBV15 with TRBJ2-7, with a tentative D call TRBD2 (5 bases). V was shortened by 5 bases and J by 2 bases, with 10 bases between the two germline ends. This CDR3 has 13 amino acids. CDR1 and CDR2 from the germline V gene are LNHNV and YYDKDF (reference sequence).

The chain is built from TRBV4-2 and TRBJ2-1, with D possibly being TRBD1 or TRBD2 (6 bases each). V lost 0 bases, J lost 1 base, and 10 bases lay in between. There are 16 residues in the CDR3. CDR1 LGHNA and CDR2 YNFKEQ come from the germline V gene. CDR3 loop: CASSQDWRGSYNEQFF. The CDR3 coding sequence is TGTGCCAGCAGCCAAGACTGGAGGGGGTCCTACAATGAGCAGTTCTTC.

The DNA of the CDR3 is TGTGCCAGCAGCTATCGCAATGAGCAGTTCTTC. Protein: CASSYRNEQFF. This sequence joins TRBV3-1 and TRBJ2-1; no definite D call. With 5 bases removed from V and 6 bases from J, the gap between germline ends came to 5 bases. The germline CDR1 and CDR2 sequences are LGHDT and YNNKEL (reference sequence). The CDR3 has 11 residues.

The chain is built from TRBV5-6 and TRBJ2-7; D gene uncertain. V lost 3 bases and J 0 bases, leaving 13 bases between the germline ends. The CDR3 spans 15 residues. The germline gives CDR1 SGHDT, CDR2 YYEEEE. The CDR3 sequence is CASSSLDTRSYEQYF. The CDR3 DNA sequence: TGTGCCAGCAGCTCCCTCGACACCCGCTCCTACGAGCAGTACTTC.

This clonotype was counted a few times. The chain recombines TRBV4-3 with TRBJ2-2, with 7 bases that match TRBD1. Per the germline V gene, CDR1 is LGHNA and CDR2 is YSLEER. This CDR3 has 16 residues. Trimming at V came to 4 bases and at J to 3 bases, leaving 8 bases not matched to a gene. This chain's CDR3 is CASSPIGGADTGELFF. Here the CDR3 DNA reads TGCGCCAGCAGCCCAATAGGGGGCGCGGACACCGGGGAGCTGTTTTTT.